The 25 T cell receptor beta chains given below trace back to one sample, sequenced in a study of post-analysis software for immune sequencing data. Study-level results: About five TRBV segments were more frequent in patients than controls; TRBV5-6, TRBV5-1 and TRBV20-1 belonged to this group.

For these receptors, no antigen is known. Researchers reported that TCR beta cDNA libraries carried unique molecular identifiers. Each CDR3 protein is one row after TCRdb ran MiXCR on the PCR reads. The sample yields about 430,000 distinct CDR3 sequences, approximately 39% seen once. The sample taken for sequencing was blood. The source is a girl aged 2-10 years with multiple sclerosis.

The chain recombines TRBV12-3 or TRBV12-4 with TRBJ1-3; D may be TRBD1 (6 bases). There are 17 residues in the CDR3. V was shortened by 5 bases and J by 2 bases, with 19 bases between the two germline ends. This CDR3 is CASSQPGTLSAGNTIYF. CDR3 nucleotide sequence: TGTGCCAGCAGTCAACCCGGGACACTTTCGGCTGGAAACACCATATATTTT.

This clonotype was counted a few times. This chain connects TRBV7-3 to TRBJ2-1; the D gene is possibly TRBD2 (6 bases). Germline CDR1 reads SGHTA; CDR2 reads FQGTGA. This CDR3 has 14 amino acids. V was trimmed by 7 bases and J by 5 bases, leaving 15 bases between them. The CDR3 loop is CASNGGTGDNEQFF. The CDR3 nucleotides read TGTGCCAGCAATGGGGGGACTGGGGACAATGAGCAGTTCTTC.

The table lists this clonotype with a few counts. This chain joins TRBV10-3 and TRBJ1-2; D remains ambiguous. This CDR3 region has 12 residues. The V end was cut by 3 bases, the J end by 7 bases, with 9 bases between. Germline V gene sequence: CDR1 ENHRY, CDR2 SYGVKD. The CDR3: CAISDRPSGYTF. CDR3 DNA sequence: TGTGCCATCAGTGATCGACCCTCTGGCTACACCTTC.

The V and J genes are TRBV6-5 and TRBJ1-4, with TRBD1 matching 7 bases. V dropped 8 bases and J dropped 4; count of bases not matched to a gene: 7. CDR1 MNHEY and CDR2 SVGAGI come from the germline V gene. The CDR3 is made up of 14 amino acids. The CDR3 nucleotides read TGTGCCAGCGGTCCGGGACAGCATAATGAAAAACTGTTTTTT. Protein sequence: CASGPGQHNEKLFF.

Here the CDR3 DNA reads TGTGCCAGCAGTTTTGCAGGGGGGAGGATTGAGCAGTACTTC. This gives the protein CASSFAGGRIEQYF. V gene TRBV12-3 or TRBV12-4 combines with J gene TRBJ2-7; D possibly corresponds to TRBD1 (7 bases). This CDR3 contains 14 residues. Trimming took off 3 bases at V and 7 bases at J, with 16 bases between the two ends.

This clonotype came up a few times. CDR3 DNA: TGCGCCAGCAGCCAAGTACTAGCGTTTTTTTCTACGCAGTATTTT. Protein: CASSQVLAFFSTQYF. The V call is TRBV4-3, the J call TRBJ2-3; 7 nucleotides match TRBD2. Germline assignment: CDR1 LGHNA and CDR2 YSLEER. This CDR3 has 15 amino acids. V lost 1 base, J lost 8 bases, and 9 bases stayed unmatched.

This clonotype occurred a few times. The chain is built from TRBV18 and TRBJ2-6; 7 bases map to TRBD2. The germline gives CDR1 KGHSH, CDR2 LQKENI. The CDR3 consists of 16 residues. V was clipped by 3 bases and J by 0 bases; unmatched bases: 2. The CDR3 DNA sequence: TGTGCCAGCTCACCTCCGGGGGGCTCTGGGGCCAACGTCCTGACTTTC. As protein: CASSPPGGSGANVLTF. The full variable domain, with the rest looked up from reference TRBV18 and TRBJ2-6, is NAGVMQNPRHLVRRRGQEARLRCSPMKGHSHVYWYRQLPEEGLKFMVYLQKENIIDESGMPKERFSAEFPKEGPSILRIQQVVRGDSAAYFCASSPPGGSGANVLTFGAGSRLTVL.

The genes are TRBV20-1 and TRBJ1-1; a weak D match, TRBD1 (6 bases). CDR3 size: 17 residues. Germline-derived CDR1 and CDR2 are DFQATT and SNEGSKA (reference sequence). V lost 0 bases, J lost 1 base, and 18 bases lay in between. This CDR3 is CSAREWASDSPNTEAFF. The CDR3 bases are TGCAGTGCTAGAGAGTGGGCCTCGGACAGCCCGAACACTGAAGCTTTCTTT.

This chain connects TRBV7-9 to TRBJ2-7; D is perhaps TRBD2 (6 bases). The V gene's germline CDR1 is SEHNR and CDR2 FQNEAQ (reference sequence). V gave up 5 bases and J gave up 2 bases, with 13 bases separating them. This CDR3 has 14 amino acids. CDR3 bases: TGTGCCAGCAGCCCCGCGGGACGGACCTACGAGCAGTACTTC. It encodes CASSPAGRTYEQYF. Variable domain in full (rest from reference TRBV7-9 and TRBJ2-7): DTGVSQNPRHKITKRGQNVTFRCDPISEHNRLYWYRQTLGQGPEFLTYFQNEAQLEKSRLLSDRFSAERPKGSFSTLEIQRTEQGDSAMYLCASSPAGRTYEQYFGPGTRLTVT.

A single count supports this clonotype. The J gene is TRBJ2-1, the V gene TRBV7-3; 8 positions match TRBD1. The V gene end was trimmed by 2 bases and the J gene end by 8 bases; junction bases not matched to a gene: 8. CDR3 length: 15 amino acids. The germline V gene encodes CDR1 SGHTA and CDR2 FQGTGA. CDR3 coding DNA: TGTGCCAGCAGCTTACAGGGGGCCCCATACGATGAGCAGTTCTTC. Encoded protein: CASSLQGAPYDEQFF.

This clonotype has just a few counts. The chain couples TRBV7-8 to TRBJ1-4; the D gene is possibly TRBD1 (5 bases). The germline V gene has CDR1 SGHVS and CDR2 FQNEAQ. The V and J ends lost 3 bases and 8 bases respectively, with 19 bases between them. This CDR3 comprises 16 residues. In DNA, the CDR3 is TGTGCCAGCAGCTTTATGACAGTTAACAGGAGCGAAAAACTGTTTTTT. Its protein product is CASSFMTVNRSEKLFF.

This clonotype occurred once. The chain links TRBV10-3 to TRBJ2-5, with TRBD2 matching 13 bases. The CDR3 spans 15 residues. Trimming at V came to 3 bases and at J to 11 bases, leaving 9 bases not matched to a gene. Germline CDR1 reads ENHRY; CDR2 reads SYGVKD. In DNA form, the CDR3 reads TGTGCCATCAGTGAAACTAGCGGGGGGGCCGCTGAGCAGTACTTC. It specifies CAISETSGGAAEQYF.

This clonotype was observed a handful of times. This sequence joins TRBV4-1 and TRBJ2-7; D is unclear. The germline gives CDR1 MGHRA, CDR2 YSYEKL. Trimming pared 3 bases from V and 9 bases from J, leaving 12 bases between. This CDR3 spans 12 amino acids. The CDR3 coding sequence is TGCGCCAGCAGCCAGGGCCAAGGCCGGCAGTACTTC. Translated: CASSQGQGRQYF.

Only a few counts were recorded for this clonotype. V usage is TRBV28 and J usage is TRBJ2-5, with a tentative D call TRBD1 (6 bases). The CDR3 covers 15 residues. Trimming shortened V by 1 base and J by 5 bases, and 14 bases separated the two germline ends. Germline loops: CDR1 MDHEN, CDR2 SYDVKM. The DNA for the CDR3 is TGTGCCAGCAGTTTATTAGGCAACAGGGAGGAGACCCAGTACTTC. Amino acids: CASSLLGNREETQYF.

This clonotype was counted many times. The V and J genes are TRBV12-3 or TRBV12-4 and TRBJ1-5; D call uncertain. Trimming removed 1 base from V and 7 bases from J, with 8 bases in between. There are 13 residues in the CDR3. CDR3 region: CASSLEGTQPQHF. For the CDR3, the DNA is TGTGCCAGCAGTTTAGAGGGTACGCAGCCCCAGCATTTT.

In this sample, this clonotype turned up a few times. The chain employs TRBV4-3 and TRBJ1-2; the D gene is possibly TRBD1 (5 bases). In germline, CDR1 is LGHNA, CDR2 YSLEER. V shed 3 bases and J shed 6 bases, with 8 bases lying between them. The CDR3 consists of 12 residues. CDR3 sequence (DNA): TGCGCCAGCAGCCACGGGGGTGATGGCTACACCTTC. It translates to CASSHGGDGYTF.

The chain combines TRBV6-5 with TRBJ2-7, with 8 bases that match TRBD2. This CDR3 has 14 amino acids. CDR1 and CDR2 (germline): MNHEY, SVGAGI. J was trimmed by 6 bases and V by 9 bases; bases with no gene match: 13. The CDR3 bases are TGTGCCAGTTCAAAGGGCGGGGGGTCGTGCGAGCAGTACTTC. Residues: CASSKGGGSCEQYF.

The V and J genes are TRBV7-6 and TRBJ2-1; 8 bases map to TRBD2. CDR1 SGHVS and CDR2 FNYEAQ come from the germline V gene. V lost 5 bases to trimming and J lost 4 bases; unmatched junction nucleotides: 10. This CDR3 has 16 amino acids. CDR3 DNA: TGTGCCAGCAGCCCCCCTTTAGCGGGGAAGTACAATGAGCAGTTCTTC. Translating it yields CASSPPLAGKYNEQFF.

This clonotype has only a few counts. The V gene is TRBV2, the J gene TRBJ2-1; TRBD1 agrees at 9 bases. This CDR3 is 14 amino acids long. The V gene's germline CDR1 is SNHLY and CDR2 FYNNEI. V shed 4 bases and J 6 bases; nucleotides not matched to a gene: 4. The CDR3 DNA sequence: TGTGCCAGCAGTGGGACAGGGGCTGTCAATGAGCAGTTCTTC. Encoded protein: CASSGTGAVNEQFF.

This sequence joins TRBV7-2 and TRBJ2-5; 7 bases agree with TRBD2. The V gene end was trimmed by 4 bases and the J gene end by 1 base; junction bases not matched to a gene: 6. This CDR3 is built from 15 residues. CDR1 and CDR2 (germline): SGHTA, FQGNSA. DNA of the CDR3: TGTGCCAGCAGCTCAGGAGGGGAGGGCCAAGAGACCCAGTACTTC. Translation gives CASSSGGEGQETQYF.

The chain has TRBV19 and TRBJ1-6; D is unresolved. Looked up from germline, CDR1 is LNHDA and CDR2 is SQIVND (reference sequence). This CDR3 region has 16 residues. The germline V and J ends were trimmed by 3 bases and 6 bases, with 15 bases remaining between them. As DNA, the CDR3 is TGTGCCAGTAGTATTTTGGCAAGGCGAAGTAATTCACCCCTCCACTTT. It encodes CASSILARRSNSPLHF.

CDR3 coding DNA: TGTGCCAGCAGCCTGTACCATGGCTACACCTTC. Translating gives CASSLYHGYTF. V usage is TRBV7-9 and J usage is TRBJ1-2, with unresolved D. Germline-derived CDR1 and CDR2 are SEHNR and FQNEAQ (reference sequence). V was clipped by 5 bases and J by 6 bases, with 7 bases between them. This CDR3 spans 11 amino acids. The full variable domain, its missing parts supplied by reference TRBV7-9 and TRBJ1-2, is DTGVSQNPRHKITKRGQNVTFRCDPISEHNRLYWYRQTLGQGPEFLTYFQNEAQLEKSRLLSDRFSAERPKGSFSTLEIQRTEQGDSAMYLCASSLYHGYTFGSGTRLTVV.

With regard to this clonotype: The germline gene is not matched at one end of the junction; a read error may be the cause. The V gene is TRBV18, the J gene TRBJ1-1; D not resolved. The length of the CDR3 is 14 residues. Germline V gene lookup returns CDR1 KGHSH and CDR2 LQKENI. CDR3 region: CAGSPTDVFTEAFF. DNA of the CDR3: TGTGCCGGCTCACCAACGGACGTCTTCACTGAAGCTTTCTTT.

The chain joins TRBV20-1 to TRBJ1-5; TRBD1 might be the D (5 bases). V was clipped by 6 bases and J by 7 bases, with 22 bases between them. CDR3 size: 15 residues. Germline CDR1 is DFQATT and CDR2 is SNEGSKA (reference sequence). CDR3 coding DNA: TGCAGTGCCATCCTCGGGGGAGGGGAAAGGCAGCCCCAGCATTTT. As protein: CSAILGGGERQPQHF.

CDR3: CASSIRTGGNTEAFF. The CDR3 bases are TGTGCCAGCAGCATAAGGACAGGGGGGAACACTGAAGCTTTCTTT. This rearrangement joins TRBV7-9 to TRBJ1-1; TRBD1 matches 10 bases. CDR1 and CDR2 (germline): SEHNR, FQNEAQ (reference sequence). The CDR3 loop spans 15 amino acids. V gave up 5 bases and J gave up 1 base; unmatched junction bases: 4.